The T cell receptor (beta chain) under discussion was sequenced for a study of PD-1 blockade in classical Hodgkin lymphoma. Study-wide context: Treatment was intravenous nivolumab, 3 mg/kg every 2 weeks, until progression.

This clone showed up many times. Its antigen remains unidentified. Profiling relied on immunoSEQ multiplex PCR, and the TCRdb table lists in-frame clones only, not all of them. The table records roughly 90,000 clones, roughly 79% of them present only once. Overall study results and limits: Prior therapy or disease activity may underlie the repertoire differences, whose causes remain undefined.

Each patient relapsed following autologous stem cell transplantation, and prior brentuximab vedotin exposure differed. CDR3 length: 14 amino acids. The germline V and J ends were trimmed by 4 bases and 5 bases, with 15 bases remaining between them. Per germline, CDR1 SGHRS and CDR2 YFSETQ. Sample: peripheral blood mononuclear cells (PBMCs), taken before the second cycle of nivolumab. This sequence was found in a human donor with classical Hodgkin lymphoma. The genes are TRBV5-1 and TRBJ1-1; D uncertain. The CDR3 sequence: CASSPALYGTEAFF. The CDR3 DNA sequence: TGCGCCAGCAGCCCCGCCCTTTATGGGACTGAAGCTTTCTTT.